Shown below are 32 T cell receptor beta chains from a single sample sequenced in a study of shared clonotypes between healthy human individuals. Repertoires were generated with immunoSEQ multiplex PCR, while TCRdb's copy carries only in-frame clones and drops some. Of roughly 1 million clones in the sample, around 76% were seen once. Sequencing was performed on memory CD4+ T cells sorted from blood. The subset is: CD45RA-negative fraction. The receptors were sampled from a young man in good health.

V is TRBV28 and J is TRBJ2-7; D is perhaps TRBD1 (6 bases). The germline V gene has CDR1 MDHEN and CDR2 SYDVKM. This CDR3 spans 15 amino acids. The germline V and J ends were trimmed by 5 bases and 2 bases, with 16 bases remaining between them. This chain's CDR3 is CASSPLVQGTYEQYF. The CDR3 coding sequence is TGTGCCAGCAGTCCCTTGGTACAGGGAACCTACGAGCAGTACTTC.

In this sample, this clone turned up once. The CDR3 region is CSVGLGSVGQPQHF. The CDR3 region has the DNA TGCAGCGTTGGTCTGGGGTCCGTGGGGCAGCCCCAGCATTTT. This chain uses TRBV29-1 with TRBJ1-5, with D unclear. V lost 4 bases to trimming and J lost 7 bases, with 17 bases between them. CDR3 length: 14 amino acids. Germline CDR1 SQVTM, CDR2 ANQGSEA. The full variable domain, its missing parts supplied by reference TRBV29-1 and TRBJ1-5, is SAVISQKPSRDICQRGTSLTIQCQVDSQVTMMFWYRQQPGQSLTLIATANQGSEATYESGFVIDKFPISRPNLTFSTLTVSNMSPEDSSIYLCSVGLGSVGQPQHFGDGTRLSIL.

This clone was seen only once. The rearrangement joins TRBV7-9 to TRBJ1-5; D ambiguous. V gave up 2 bases and J gave up 0 bases, with 8 bases separating them. This CDR3 spans 15 amino acids. Per germline, CDR1 SEHNR and CDR2 FQNEAQ (reference sequence). The CDR3 sequence: CASSLKGNSNQPQHF. Here the CDR3 DNA reads TGTGCCAGCAGCTTAAAGGGAAATAGCAATCAGCCCCAGCATTTT.

Only one count was recorded for this clone. The rearrangement uses TRBV2 and TRBJ2-1, with 12 bases fitting TRBD2. The trim removed 10 bases at V and 3 bases at J, leaving 4 bases unmatched. The germline CDR1 and CDR2 sequences are SNHLY and FYNNEI. CDR3 length equals 14 residues. The CDR3 nucleotides read TGTGCCACCACACTAGCGGGAGGCTACAATGAGCAGTTCTTC. It codes for CATTLAGGYNEQFF.

This clone was detected a few times. The CDR3 is CASRTDGNSNQPQHF. The CDR3 region has the DNA TGCGCCAGCAGAACGGACGGGAATAGCAATCAGCCCCAGCATTTT. The rearrangement joins TRBV5-1 to TRBJ1-5; no reliable D call. The CDR3 is 15 residues long. V was clipped by 5 bases and J by 0 bases, with 12 bases between them. CDR1 is SGHRS, CDR2 YFSETQ, per germline.

The J gene is TRBJ1-4, the V gene TRBV6-1; TRBD1 matches 8 bases. CDR1 is MNHNS and CDR2 is SASEGT in the germline V gene. This CDR3 region has 14 residues. Trimming at V came to 1 base and at J to 5 bases, leaving 0 bases not matched to a gene. The CDR3 DNA reads TGTGCCAGCAGTGAAGGACAGGGGAATGAAAAACTGTTTTTT. Translating it yields CASSEGQGNEKLFF.

The chain employs TRBV15 and TRBJ2-7; 7 nucleotides align to TRBD1. Looked up from germline, CDR1 is LNHNV and CDR2 is YYDKDF (reference sequence). The V gene end was trimmed by 0 bases and the J gene end by 3 bases; junction bases not matched to a gene: 5. This CDR3 has 15 residues. This chain's CDR3 is CATSREQGSHYEQYF. Written as DNA, the CDR3 is TGTGCCACCAGCAGAGAACAGGGGTCTCACTACGAGCAGTACTTC.

The rearrangement joins TRBV6-6 to TRBJ2-2, with D unclear. The CDR3 runs 13 residues. V dropped 7 bases and J dropped 1 base, with 7 bases sitting between them. CDR1 MNHNY and CDR2 SVGAGI come from the germline V gene (reference sequence). In nucleotides, the CDR3 is TGTGCCAGCATTACCGGGAACACCGGGGAGCTGTTTTTT. Its protein product is CASITGNTGELFF.

The CDR3 DNA is TGTGCCTGGGACGATTATAGGCGCTTCAATGAGCAGTTCTTC. It is translated as CAWDDYRRFNEQFF. The gene calls are TRBV30 and TRBJ2-1; D remains unclear. The CDR3 consists of 14 residues. Germline-derived CDR1 and CDR2 are GTSNPN and SVGIG (reference sequence). V lost 5 bases and J lost 6, with 17 bases in between.

This clone was observed a few times. The V gene is TRBV5-4, the J gene TRBJ2-7, with 9 positions matching TRBD1. The CDR3 totals 14 residues. V was clipped by 4 bases and J by 5 bases; unmatched bases: 7. The germline gives CDR1 SGHNT, CDR2 YYREEE (reference sequence). The CDR3 bases are TGTGCCAGCAGCAGCCCCGGGACAGGGAACGAGCAGTACTTC. Amino acids: CASSSPGTGNEQYF.

This chain links TRBV30 with TRBJ1-3, with D possibly TRBD1 on 6 matching bases. The germline V gene has CDR1 GTSNPN and CDR2 SVGIG (reference sequence). The V gene lost 0 bases and the J gene lost 4 bases, with 10 bases spanning the gap. The CDR3 contains 14 residues. CDR3 sequence: CAWSVGGRGNTIYF. The CDR3 bases are TGTGCCTGGAGTGTGGGGGGGCGAGGAAACACCATATATTTT.

V usage is TRBV7-9 and J usage is TRBJ2-2; D uncertain. Germline-derived CDR1 and CDR2 are SEHNR and FQNEAQ (reference sequence). The CDR3 spans 14 residues. V was shortened by 3 bases and J by 5 bases, with 10 bases between the two germline ends. The CDR3 protein is CASSFETVTGELFF. The CDR3 DNA follows: TGTGCCAGCAGCTTTGAAACGGTAACCGGGGAGCTGTTTTTT.

J is TRBJ1-2 and V is TRBV5-6; the D is unclear. The germline CDR1 and CDR2 sequences are SGHDT and YYEEEE. CDR3 size: 16 residues. Trimming stripped 4 bases from V and 4 bases from J, with 20 bases between. CDR3 region: CASSTAAGLNLYGYTF. The DNA for the CDR3 is TGTGCCAGCAGCACGGCAGCTGGGCTCAACCTCTATGGCTACACCTTC.

Worth noting for this clone: A read error may produce the germline difference seen at one junction end. The V and J genes are TRBV30 and TRBJ2-7; 11 bases fit TRBD2. From germline, CDR1 is GTSNPN and CDR2 SVGIG (reference sequence). This CDR3 is 10 amino acids long. The CDR3 spells CAWGTSGRNF. In DNA form, the CDR3 reads TGTGCCTGGGGAACTAGCGGGAGAAACTTC.

V usage is TRBV2 and J usage is TRBJ2-2; 9 bases fit TRBD1. CDR3 length equals 14 residues. Germline V gene data show CDR1 as SNHLY and CDR2 as FYNNEI. V shed 6 bases and J 5 bases; nucleotides not matched to a gene: 4. The CDR3 DNA reads as TGTGCCAGCAGGTCGGGACAGGGAACCGGGGAGCTGTTTTTT. Amino acids: CASRSGQGTGELFF.

For the CDR3, the DNA is TGTGCCAGCAGTCCCCGGGGCCTATCTGGGGCCAACGTCCTGACTTTC. It is translated as CASSPRGLSGANVLTF. The chain links TRBV2 to TRBJ2-6, with D possibly being TRBD1 or TRBD2 (5 bases each). Looked up from germline, CDR1 is SNHLY and CDR2 is FYNNEI. CDR3 length: 16 residues. Trimming removed 5 bases from V and 1 base from J, with 12 bases in between. Full variable domain (remainder filled in from reference TRBV2 and TRBJ2-6): EPEVTQTPSHQVTQMGQEVILRCVPISNHLYFYWYRQILGQKVEFLVSFYNNEISEKSEIFDDQFSVERPDGSNFTLKIRSTKLEDSAMYFCASSPRGLSGANVLTFGAGSRLTVL.

The gene calls are TRBV5-3 and TRBJ2-3; 7 bases fit TRBD1. TRBV5-3 is an ORF, and what it does is uncertain. V shed 4 bases and J 3 bases; nucleotides not matched to a gene: 14. CDR3 length: 17 residues. The CDR3 sequence: CARSLSERQGTTDTQYF. The CDR3 nucleotides are TGTGCCAGAAGCCTATCGGAGAGACAGGGAACTACAGATACGCAGTATTTT.

This clone was counted between two and nine times. The chain has TRBV11-3 and TRBJ2-2, with D perhaps TRBD1 (5 bases). Germline lookup yields CDR1 SGHNT and CDR2 YENEEA. Trimming pared 3 bases from V and 4 bases from J, leaving 6 bases between. This CDR3 region has 13 residues. CDR3 sequence (DNA): TGTGCCAGCAGCTTGGACATCACCGGGGAGCTGTTTTTT. Translated: CASSLDITGELFF.

The chain has TRBV2 and TRBJ1-5; TRBD1 is a possible D gene (6 bases). Germline CDR1 SNHLY, CDR2 FYNNEI. V lost 7 bases to trimming and J lost 4 bases, with 11 bases between them. The CDR3 loop spans 13 amino acids. The CDR3 region has the DNA TGTGCCAGCAAGGGGGACACTAATCAGCCCCAGCATTTT. Its protein is CASKGDTNQPQHF.

V usage is TRBV28 and J usage is TRBJ1-2, with 12 bases fitting TRBD1. Germline assignment: CDR1 MDHEN and CDR2 SYDVKM. The CDR3 has 15 amino acids. V gave up 7 bases and J gave up 7 bases; unmatched junction bases: 10. The CDR3 nucleotides are TGTGCCAGCACAGCCGCGGGACAGGGGGCAGGTGGCTACACCTTC. Its translation: CASTAAGQGAGGYTF.

Comment on this clone: Other DNA variants within this sample encode the same CDR3. V is TRBV7-2 and J is TRBJ1-4; D is perhaps TRBD1 (5 bases). Germline V CDR1 and CDR2: SGHTA, FQGNSA. The CDR3 totals 14 residues. V lost 1 base and J 5 bases, leaving 8 bases between the germline ends. DNA for the CDR3: TGTGCCAGCAGCTTAGACAGGCTCAATGAAAAACTGTTTTTT. Translating gives CASSLDRLNEKLFF.

This rearrangement joins TRBV11-2 to TRBJ2-5; a possible D gene is TRBD1 (5 bases). This CDR3 has 14 amino acids. CDR1 and CDR2 from the germline V gene are SGHAT and FQNNGV. Trimming removed 1 base at V and 4 bases at J, with 10 bases between. The CDR3, as DNA: TGTGCCAGCAGCTTAGGTACAGGTAGAGAGACCCAGTACTTC. This encodes CASSLGTGRETQYF.

The chain couples TRBV10-2 to TRBJ2-1, with TRBD1 matching over 9 bases. The J segment lost 3 bases and the V segment lost 3 bases, leaving 12 bases of the junction unmatched. Germline V CDR1 and CDR2: WSHSY, SAAADI. The CDR3 extends over 18 amino acids. The CDR3 region is CASSDGTGIPLFYNEQFF. CDR3 bases: TGCGCCAGCAGTGATGGGACAGGGATCCCCCTATTCTACAATGAGCAGTTCTTC.

The gene calls are TRBV6-1 and TRBJ2-2, with a tentative D call TRBD2 (5 bases). Between the trimmed V and J ends, which lost 6 bases and 5 bases, there was a span of 16 bases. The germline CDR1 and CDR2 sequences are MNHNS and SASEGT. The CDR3 is 15 amino acids. CDR3 nucleotides: TGTGCCAGCAGCCGAGAGGGCGGTATAACCGGGGAGCTGTTTTTT. Its protein product is CASSREGGITGELFF.

This clone was counted between two and nine times. This sample includes further DNA sequences coding for the same CDR3. This CDR3 reads CASSRTGQNTEAFF. CDR3 in DNA: TGTGCCAGCTCACGTACAGGACAGAACACTGAAGCTTTCTTT. This chain connects TRBV18 to TRBJ1-1; TRBD1 is a possible D gene (5 bases). The CDR3 extends over 14 amino acids. The germline CDR1 and CDR2 sequences are KGHSH and LQKENI. The V end lost 4 bases, the J end lost 1 base, and 10 bases lay between the germline ends.

In DNA form, the CDR3 reads TGTGCCAGCGTCGACGGGGGGGCCACAGATACGCAGTATTTT. This encodes CASVDGGATDTQYF. The genes are TRBV2 and TRBJ2-3; 8 positions match TRBD2. Germline CDR1 and CDR2: SNHLY and FYNNEI. There are 14 residues in the CDR3. The J segment lost 2 bases and the V segment lost 8 bases, leaving 6 bases of the junction unmatched. Full variable domain (rest looked up from reference TRBV2 and TRBJ2-3): EPEVTQTPSHQVTQMGQEVILRCVPISNHLYFYWYRQILGQKVEFLVSFYNNEISEKSEIFDDQFSVERPDGSNFTLKIRSTKLEDSAMYFCASVDGGATDTQYFGPGTRLTVL.

V usage is TRBV2 and J usage is TRBJ1-5; 8 bases are a match to TRBD1. With V trimmed by 1 base and J by 6 bases, 5 bases remained unmatched. The CDR3 extends over 15 amino acids. Germline V CDR1 and CDR2: SNHLY, FYNNEI. This CDR3 reads CASSEVRTGSQPQHF. The CDR3 DNA sequence: TGTGCCAGCAGTGAAGTCCGGACAGGGAGTCAGCCCCAGCATTTT.

V gene TRBV2 combines with J gene TRBJ1-6, with a tentative D call TRBD1 (6 bases). The CDR3 has 14 residues. The germline V gene encodes CDR1 SNHLY and CDR2 FYNNEI. Deletions cut 4 bases from V and 7 bases from J, with 11 bases between. The CDR3 sequence is CASSGGRGNSPLHF. CDR3 sequence (DNA): TGTGCCAGCAGTGGGGGCAGGGGAAATTCACCCCTCCACTTT.

The chain is built from TRBV5-1 and TRBJ2-7; D might be TRBD2 (5 bases). In germline, CDR1 is SGHRS, CDR2 YFSETQ. Trimming removed 0 bases from V and 7 bases from J, with 11 bases in between. The CDR3 length is 13 residues. The CDR3 DNA is TGCGCCAGCAGCTTGGGACCCGCGGGTGAGCAGTACTTC. Encoded protein: CASSLGPAGEQYF. The complete variable domain, with remaining parts taken from reference TRBV5-1 and TRBJ2-7, reads KAGVTQTPRYLIKTRGQQVTLSCSPISGHRSVSWYQQTPGQGLQFLFEYFSETQRNKGNFPGRFSGRQFSNSRSEMNVSTLELGDSALYLCASSLGPAGEQYFGPGTRLTVT.

J is TRBJ2-7 and V is TRBV6-1; TRBD1 matches 7 bases. The CDR3 spans 14 residues. Germline CDR1 is MNHNS and CDR2 is SASEGT. J gave up 4 bases and V 5 bases, and 8 bases lay outside the gene matches. The CDR3 protein is CASSLTGNGYEQYF. CDR3 DNA: TGTGCCAGCAGTTTGACAGGGAATGGATACGAGCAGTACTTC.

The chain has TRBV2 and TRBJ1-2; 11 bases align to TRBD1. Germline CDR1 SNHLY, CDR2 FYNNEI. Trimming removed 4 bases from V and 6 bases from J; junction bases left unmatched: 4. CDR3 length: 14 residues. The CDR3 here is CASSGTGGSDGYTF. The CDR3 DNA follows: TGTGCCAGCAGTGGGACAGGGGGCTCTGATGGCTACACCTTC.

This sequence joins TRBV27 and TRBJ2-1; TRBD2 aligns across 9 bases. This CDR3 contains 14 residues. Germline CDR1 MNHEY, CDR2 SMNVEV (reference sequence). The J segment lost 10 bases and the V segment lost 3 bases, leaving 7 bases of the junction unmatched. The CDR3 DNA reads TGTGCCAGCAGTTTGGCTAGCGGGACCAAAGAGCAGTTCTTC. Residues: CASSLASGTKEQFF.